A selection of T cell receptor beta chains follows, all from one sample in a study of blood T cell repertoires in COVID-19. The assay was immunoSEQ multiplex PCR, and TCRdb's table has in-frame clones only and misses some. The table shows more than 85,000 clones, with over 70% occurring only once. Sequenced: peripheral blood. These receptors were taken from a human donor in a cohort sampled during active or convalescent COVID-19. The CDR3 runs from the conserved cysteine through the conserved F or W. The order of the fields is CDR3 DNA, CDR3 protein, D gene, clone size, J gene, V gene. D genes are given only for firm matches. Rows may omit the clone size; those that give it use once, few, many or a size class.

cdr3_nt: TGTGCCAGCAGTTACCGCCACAGGGCCAACACTGAAGCTTTCTTT; cdr3_aa: CASSYRHRANTEAFF; d_call: -; clone_size: -; j_call: TRBJ1-1; v_call: TRBV6-5
cdr3_nt: TGTGCCAGCAGCGCCCCGGGACAGGGGGCCTACGAGCAGTACTTC; cdr3_aa: CASSAPGQGAYEQYF; d_call: TRBD1; clone_size: few; j_call: TRBJ2-7; v_call: TRBV5-4
cdr3_nt: TGTGCCAGTAGTGGGACTAGCGGGGGTAACGAGCAGTACTTC; cdr3_aa: CASSGTSGGNEQYF; d_call: TRBD2; clone_size: -; j_call: TRBJ2-7; v_call: TRBV19
cdr3_nt: TGTGCCAGCAGTTACCGCAGCAGGGGCTCCTACGAGCAGTACTTC; cdr3_aa: CASSYRSRGSYEQYF; d_call: -; clone_size: -; j_call: TRBJ2-7; v_call: TRBV6-5
cdr3_nt: TGTGCCAGCAGTTACCCGACTGTCGGCCTACCAGATACGCAGTATTTT; cdr3_aa: CASSYPTVGLPDTQYF; d_call: -; clone_size: once; j_call: TRBJ2-3; v_call: TRBV6-2/TRBV6-3
cdr3_nt: TGTGCCAGCAGCCAAGCTGGGACTAGCGGGGTTCCAGATACGCAGTATTTT; cdr3_aa: CASSQAGTSGVPDTQYF; d_call: TRBD2; clone_size: few; j_call: TRBJ2-3; v_call: TRBV3-1/TRBV3-2
cdr3_nt: TGTGCCTGGAGCGCCTCCTATGAAGCTTTCTTT; cdr3_aa: CAWSASYEAFF; d_call: -; clone_size: -; j_call: TRBJ1-1; v_call: TRBV30
cdr3_nt: TGTGCCAGCAGTGGAACCAGGACAAGTTTCTCCTACGAGCAGTACTTC; cdr3_aa: CASSGTRTSFSYEQYF; d_call: -; clone_size: -; j_call: TRBJ2-7; v_call: TRBV6-1
cdr3_nt: TGTGCCAGCATGCGCGGGTTCGGTCTCTCCTACGAGCAGTACTTC; cdr3_aa: CASMRGFGLSYEQYF; d_call: -; clone_size: -; j_call: TRBJ2-7; v_call: TRBV5-6
cdr3_nt: TGTGCCAGCAGTTTTAGCAGGGGGCGAGAGACCCAGTACTTC; cdr3_aa: CASSFSRGRETQYF; d_call: TRBD1; clone_size: -; j_call: TRBJ2-5; v_call: TRBV28
cdr3_nt: TGTGCCACCCGGACAGGGAACACTGAAGCTTTCTTT; cdr3_aa: CATRTGNTEAFF; d_call: TRBD1; clone_size: -; j_call: TRBJ1-1; v_call: TRBV2
cdr3_nt: TGTGCCAGCGAAGACAGGGGGCTTTGCGGCTACACCTTC; cdr3_aa: CASEDRGLCGYTF; d_call: -; clone_size: -; j_call: TRBJ1-2; v_call: TRBV21-1
cdr3_nt: TGTGCCAGCAGTGAGGACAGGGCCGTGCGGAATGAAAAACTGTTTTTT; cdr3_aa: CASSEDRAVRNEKLFF; d_call: TRBD1; clone_size: -; j_call: TRBJ1-4; v_call: TRBV2
cdr3_nt: TGCGCCAGCAGTGTGACAGGGGGCAGAAATGAGCAGTTCTTC; cdr3_aa: CASSVTGGRNEQFF; d_call: TRBD1; clone_size: once; j_call: TRBJ2-1; v_call: TRBV10-1
cdr3_nt: TGTGCCAGCAGCACGCGGGCTTCCTACGAGCAGTACTTC; cdr3_aa: CASSTRASYEQYF; d_call: -; clone_size: -; j_call: TRBJ2-7; v_call: TRBV7-6
cdr3_nt: TGTGCTAGTGGTCCGACATATCAGCCCCAGCATTTT; cdr3_aa: CASGPTYQPQHF; d_call: -; clone_size: few; j_call: TRBJ1-5; v_call: TRBV12-5
cdr3_nt: TGTGCCAGCAGTTTACCGCTATCGAGACAGTATGGCTACACCTTC; cdr3_aa: CASSLPLSRQYGYTF; d_call: -; clone_size: -; j_call: TRBJ1-2; v_call: TRBV28
cdr3_nt: TGCAGCGTCGGAGGGTACAATCCCTACGAGCAGTACTTC; cdr3_aa: CSVGGYNPYEQYF; d_call: -; clone_size: -; j_call: TRBJ2-7; v_call: TRBV29-1
cdr3_nt: TGTGCCAGCAGTTACTCTGTACAAGACAGGGGTGGCTACACCTTC; cdr3_aa: CASSYSVQDRGGYTF; d_call: TRBD1; clone_size: many; j_call: TRBJ1-2; v_call: TRBV6-5
cdr3_nt: TGTGCCAGCAGCCCGGGACAGGGGCTCCCTTATGGCAATCAGCCCCAGCATTTT; cdr3_aa: CASSPGQGLPYGNQPQHF; d_call: TRBD1; clone_size: few; j_call: TRBJ1-5; v_call: TRBV7-2
cdr3_nt: TGTGCCAGCAGTTTATATGAGCGGCAAGAGACCCAGTACTTC; cdr3_aa: CASSLYERQETQYF; d_call: -; clone_size: -; j_call: TRBJ2-5; v_call: TRBV28
cdr3_nt: TGTGCCTGGAGTGCAGGGCAGGACTATGGCTACACCTTC; cdr3_aa: CAWSAGQDYGYTF; d_call: -; clone_size: -; j_call: TRBJ1-2; v_call: TRBV30
cdr3_nt: TGTGCCAGCACCCATCCAAACACCATATATTTT; cdr3_aa: CASTHPNTIYF; d_call: -; clone_size: -; j_call: TRBJ1-3; v_call: TRBV7-9
cdr3_nt: TGCGCCAGCTGGAGGCGGGGACACCAAGAGACCCAGTACTTC; cdr3_aa: CASWRRGHQETQYF; d_call: -; clone_size: -; j_call: TRBJ2-5; v_call: TRBV5-1
cdr3_nt: TGTGCCAGTAGTAAGCCGACAGGGGGCAATATGGACACCATATATTTT; cdr3_aa: CASSKPTGGNMDTIYF; d_call: TRBD1; clone_size: -; j_call: TRBJ1-3; v_call: TRBV19
cdr3_nt: TGTGCCAGCAGCGTTCAACTAGCGGATGAGGCCAACGTCCTGACTTTC; cdr3_aa: CASSVQLADEANVLTF; d_call: TRBD2; clone_size: once; j_call: TRBJ2-6; v_call: TRBV9
cdr3_nt: TGTGCCAGTAGTATAGTTAGCGGGAGTTTCTACGAGCAGTACTTC; cdr3_aa: CASSIVSGSFYEQYF; d_call: TRBD2; clone_size: -; j_call: TRBJ2-7; v_call: TRBV19
cdr3_nt: TGTGCCAGCAGCGTTAGCGGGGGGGCAATCGGGGAGCTGTTTTTT; cdr3_aa: CASSVSGGAIGELFF; d_call: TRBD2; clone_size: -; j_call: TRBJ2-2; v_call: TRBV9
cdr3_nt: TGCGCCAGCAGCCAGACAGGGGGAGCCAAAAACATTCAGTACTTC; cdr3_aa: CASSQTGGAKNIQYF; d_call: TRBD1; clone_size: -; j_call: TRBJ2-4; v_call: TRBV5-1
cdr3_nt: TGCGCCAGAGGACAGCATAATTCACCCCTCCACTTT; cdr3_aa: CARGQHNSPLHF; d_call: -; clone_size: -; j_call: TRBJ1-6; v_call: TRBV10-1
cdr3_nt: TGTGCCAGCAGTTACCAGGCCTACGAGCAGTACTTC; cdr3_aa: CASSYQAYEQYF; d_call: -; clone_size: -; j_call: TRBJ2-7; v_call: TRBV6-2/TRBV6-3
cdr3_nt: TGTGCCAGCAGCTCACCAGGGTATAATCAGCCCCAGCATTTT; cdr3_aa: CASSSPGYNQPQHF; d_call: -; clone_size: -; j_call: TRBJ1-5; v_call: TRBV7-2
cdr3_nt: TGTGCCAGCAGTCCAGGGGTTCGACCCAATGAGCAGTTCTTC; cdr3_aa: CASSPGVRPNEQFF; d_call: -; clone_size: -; j_call: TRBJ2-1; v_call: TRBV2
cdr3_nt: TGTGCCATCAGTGAGTACTTCGGGGGGGTCGCGGATACGCAGTATTTT; cdr3_aa: CAISEYFGGVADTQYF; d_call: TRBD2; clone_size: -; j_call: TRBJ2-3; v_call: TRBV10-3
cdr3_nt: TGCAGCGCTGGCGACAGGGGAGCCGGGATTCGTTATGGCTACACCTTC; cdr3_aa: CSAGDRGAGIRYGYTF; d_call: TRBD1; clone_size: -; j_call: TRBJ1-2; v_call: TRBV29-1
cdr3_nt: TGTGCCAGCAGGCAGGGGTCGGGTAGCAACACAGATACGCAGTATTTT; cdr3_aa: CASRQGSGSNTDTQYF; d_call: -; clone_size: -; j_call: TRBJ2-3; v_call: TRBV2
cdr3_nt: TGCGCCAGCAGCGGCATGGGGGGAATAGGGCACGAGCAGTACTTC; cdr3_aa: CASSGMGGIGHEQYF; d_call: -; clone_size: -; j_call: TRBJ2-7; v_call: TRBV5-1
cdr3_nt: TGTGCCAGCAGTTTCTCCTCACCTGGCGGAGCCTACGAGCAGTACTTC; cdr3_aa: CASSFSSPGGAYEQYF; d_call: -; clone_size: -; j_call: TRBJ2-7; v_call: TRBV27
cdr3_nt: TGTGCCTCGGGGGAGGGGTCAGATACGCAGTATTTT; cdr3_aa: CASGEGSDTQYF; d_call: TRBD2; clone_size: -; j_call: TRBJ2-3; v_call: TRBV6-5
cdr3_nt: TGTGCCAGCACCATAAATAGCGGGCCTAGCACAGATACGCAGTATTTT; cdr3_aa: CASTINSGPSTDTQYF; d_call: TRBD2; clone_size: -; j_call: TRBJ2-3; v_call: TRBV7-9
cdr3_nt: TGCGCCAGCAGCTTGCTTCAGCGCCAAGAGACCCAGTACTTC; cdr3_aa: CASSLLQRQETQYF; d_call: -; clone_size: -; j_call: TRBJ2-5; v_call: TRBV5-1
cdr3_nt: TGTGCCAGCAGTGGTCTAGCGAGGATCTACGAGCAGTACTTC; cdr3_aa: CASSGLARIYEQYF; d_call: -; clone_size: -; j_call: TRBJ2-7; v_call: TRBV2
cdr3_nt: TGTGCCAGCAGGGACAGCAGCACAGATACGCAGTATTTT; cdr3_aa: CASRDSSTDTQYF; d_call: -; clone_size: -; j_call: TRBJ2-3; v_call: TRBV12-3/TRBV12-4
cdr3_nt: TGTGCCTGGAACGGGGGACAGGGGGCGGGCGAGCAGTACTTC; cdr3_aa: CAWNGGQGAGEQYF; d_call: TRBD1; clone_size: -; j_call: TRBJ2-7; v_call: TRBV30
cdr3_nt: TGCGCCAGCAGCGTACAGGGGTCCTATGGCTACACCTTC; cdr3_aa: CASSVQGSYGYTF; d_call: TRBD1; clone_size: -; j_call: TRBJ1-2; v_call: TRBV10-1